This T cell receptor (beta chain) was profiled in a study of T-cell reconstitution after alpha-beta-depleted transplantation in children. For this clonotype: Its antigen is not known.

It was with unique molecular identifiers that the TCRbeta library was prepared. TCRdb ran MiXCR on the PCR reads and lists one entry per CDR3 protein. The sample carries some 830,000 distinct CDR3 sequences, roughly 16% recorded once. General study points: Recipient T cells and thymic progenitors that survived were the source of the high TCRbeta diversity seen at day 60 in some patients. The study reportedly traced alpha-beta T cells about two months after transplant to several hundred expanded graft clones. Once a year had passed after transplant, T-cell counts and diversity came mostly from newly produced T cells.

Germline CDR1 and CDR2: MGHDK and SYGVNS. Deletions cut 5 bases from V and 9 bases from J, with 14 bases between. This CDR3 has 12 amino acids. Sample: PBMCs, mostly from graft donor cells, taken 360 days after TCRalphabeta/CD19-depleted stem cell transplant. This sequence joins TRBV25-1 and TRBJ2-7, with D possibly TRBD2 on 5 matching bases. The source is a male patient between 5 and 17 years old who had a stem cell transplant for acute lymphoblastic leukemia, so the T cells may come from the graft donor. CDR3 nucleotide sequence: TGTGCCAGCAGTAGACATTCAGAGGGGCAGTACTTC. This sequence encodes CASSRHSEGQYF.